Below, 10 T cell receptor beta chains from the same sample are listed, as sequenced in a study of identical twins. TCRdb reprocessed the 5' RACE reads via MiXCR and lists one record per CDR3 protein. Found here are 690,000 or so distinct CDR3 sequences, 8.6% of them singletons; the top ten hold 0.75% to 1%. This sample also appeared in a second study, on yellow fever vaccine responses in identical twins.

The source material was PBMCs. These receptors were taken from a young woman in good health.

This clonotype was detected ten times or more. The chain is built from TRBV7-3 and TRBJ1-1, with D possibly matching TRBD1 (6 bases). The CDR3 length is 13 residues. V lost 6 bases to trimming and J lost 2 bases, with 10 bases between them. Germline CDR1 SGHTA, CDR2 FQGTGA. CDR3 protein: CASRGGANTEAFF. The CDR3 DNA is TGTGCCAGCAGGGGGGGGGCTAACACTGAAGCTTTCTTT. The whole variable domain, remainder taken from reference TRBV7-3 and TRBJ1-1, is GAGVSQTPSNKVTEKGKYVELRCDPISGHTALYWYRQSLGQGPEFLIYFQGTGAADDSGLPNDRFFAVRPEGSVSTLKIQRTERGDSAVYLCASRGGANTEAFFGQGTRLTVV.

The chain carries TRBV3-1 and TRBJ2-7, with 7 bases that match TRBD1. This CDR3 is built from 15 residues. J gave up 0 bases and V 2 bases, and 4 bases lay outside the gene matches. The V gene's germline CDR1 is LGHDT and CDR2 YNNKEL (reference sequence). The CDR3 loop reads CASSQSTGSSYEQYF. For the CDR3, the DNA is TGTGCCAGCAGCCAATCGACAGGGAGCTCCTACGAGCAGTACTTC.

This clonotype appeared many times. The chain uses TRBV18 and TRBJ2-7; perhaps TRBD1 as D (5 bases). Trimming left V 2 bases short and J 2 bases short, with 10 bases between. The CDR3 spans 14 residues. Germline assignment: CDR1 KGHSH and CDR2 LQKENI. The CDR3 reads CASSPRTNAYEQYF. As DNA, the CDR3 is TGTGCCAGCTCACCAAGGACAAATGCCTACGAGCAGTACTTC.

This clonotype occurred a few times. CDR3 loop: CASSSGQGIEQYF. CDR3 sequence (DNA): TGTGCCAGCAGCTCGGGACAGGGTATCGAGCAGTACTTC. V and J are TRBV11-2 and TRBJ2-7; 9 bases line up with TRBD1. Unmatched junction bases numbered 4, after V lost 4 bases and J lost 6 bases. CDR1 SGHAT and CDR2 FQNNGV come from the germline V gene. CDR3 length: 13 residues.

This chain uses TRBV20-1 with TRBJ2-5; D unresolved. Per germline, CDR1 DFQATT and CDR2 SNEGSKA (reference sequence). Trimming shortened V by 0 bases and J by 8 bases, and 16 bases separated the two germline ends. This CDR3 has 14 residues. Here the CDR3 DNA reads TGCAGTGCTAGAGACCCAGGACCGCACAACACCCAGTACTTC. Residues: CSARDPGPHNTQYF.

This clonotype was detected many times. This sequence joins TRBV20-1 and TRBJ2-3; 10 positions match TRBD2. CDR3 length equals 14 residues. Germline lookup yields CDR1 DFQATT and CDR2 SNEGSKA (reference sequence). J gave up 4 bases and V 8 bases, and 9 bases lay outside the gene matches. CDR3 sequence: CSFLAGEGADTQYF. CDR3 DNA: TGCAGTTTTCTAGCGGGAGAGGGGGCAGATACGCAGTATTTT.

The rearrangement uses TRBV9 and TRBJ2-7, with 11 bases identical to TRBD1. Germline CDR1 and CDR2: SGDLS and YYNGEE. This CDR3 has 16 residues. The V and J ends lost 0 bases and 5 bases, in that order; junction bases with no gene match: 7. The CDR3 region has the DNA TGTGCCAGCAGCGTAGGCGACGGACAGGGGGCCAACGAGCAGTACTTC. Protein sequence: CASSVGDGQGANEQYF.

Ten or more counts support this clonotype. The rearrangement links TRBV9 to TRBJ2-3; TRBD2 matches 8 bases. The CDR3 sequence is 15 residues long. J lost 1 base, V lost 0 bases, and 1 base had no gene match. Germline CDR1 and CDR2: SGDLS and YYNGEE. CDR3 DNA: TGTGCCAGCAGCGTAGCGGGGGGGCGCACAGATACGCAGTATTTT. It translates to CASSVAGGRTDTQYF.

In this sample, this clonotype turned up a few times. V gene TRBV2 combines with J gene TRBJ2-3; D might be TRBD1 or TRBD2, each matching 5 bases. V was shortened by 3 bases and J by 2 bases, with 15 bases between the two germline ends. This CDR3 is 16 amino acids long. Germline CDR1 SNHLY, CDR2 FYNNEI. CDR3 in DNA: TGTGCCAGCAGTGAGATCAAAGAGGGGATCACAGATACGCAGTATTTT. It specifies CASSEIKEGITDTQYF. The full variable domain, with the rest looked up from reference TRBV2 and TRBJ2-3, is EPEVTQTPSHQVTQMGQEVILRCVPISNHLYFYWYRQILGQKVEFLVSFYNNEISEKSEIFDDQFSVERPDGSNFTLKIRSTKLEDSAMYFCASSEIKEGITDTQYFGPGTRLTVL.

The genes are TRBV7-6 and TRBJ2-1; no firm D call. Between the trimmed V and J ends, which lost 1 base and 0 bases, there was a span of 13 bases. Germline loops: CDR1 SGHVS, CDR2 FNYEAQ. The CDR3 is 17 amino acids. The CDR3 sequence: CASSLESYSASYNEQFF. For the CDR3, the DNA is TGTGCCAGCAGCTTAGAATCTTATTCGGCCTCCTACAATGAGCAGTTCTTC.